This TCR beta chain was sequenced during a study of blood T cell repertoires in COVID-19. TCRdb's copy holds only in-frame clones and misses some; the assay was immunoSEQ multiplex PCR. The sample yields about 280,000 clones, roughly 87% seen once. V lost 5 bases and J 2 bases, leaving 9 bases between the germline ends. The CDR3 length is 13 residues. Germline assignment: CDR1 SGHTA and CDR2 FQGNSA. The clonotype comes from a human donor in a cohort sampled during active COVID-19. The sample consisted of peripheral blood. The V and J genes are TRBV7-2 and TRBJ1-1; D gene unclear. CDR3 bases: TGTGCCAGCAGCGCACACCGAAACACTGAAGCTTTCTTT. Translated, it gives CASSAHRNTEAFF.